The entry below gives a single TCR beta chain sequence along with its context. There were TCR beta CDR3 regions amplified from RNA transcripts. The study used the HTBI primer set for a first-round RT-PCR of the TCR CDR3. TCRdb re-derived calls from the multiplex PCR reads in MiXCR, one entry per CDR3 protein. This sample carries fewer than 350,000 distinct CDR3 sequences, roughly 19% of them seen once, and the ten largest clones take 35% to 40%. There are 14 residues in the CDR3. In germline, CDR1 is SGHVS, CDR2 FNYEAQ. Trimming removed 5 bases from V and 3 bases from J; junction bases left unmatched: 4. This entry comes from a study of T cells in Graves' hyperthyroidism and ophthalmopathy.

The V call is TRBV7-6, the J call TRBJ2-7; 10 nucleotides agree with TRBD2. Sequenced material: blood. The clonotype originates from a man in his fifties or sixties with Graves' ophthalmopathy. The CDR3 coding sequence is TGTGCCAGCAGCCCGGGACTAGCGAACTACGAGCAGTACTTC. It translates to CASSPGLANYEQYF.